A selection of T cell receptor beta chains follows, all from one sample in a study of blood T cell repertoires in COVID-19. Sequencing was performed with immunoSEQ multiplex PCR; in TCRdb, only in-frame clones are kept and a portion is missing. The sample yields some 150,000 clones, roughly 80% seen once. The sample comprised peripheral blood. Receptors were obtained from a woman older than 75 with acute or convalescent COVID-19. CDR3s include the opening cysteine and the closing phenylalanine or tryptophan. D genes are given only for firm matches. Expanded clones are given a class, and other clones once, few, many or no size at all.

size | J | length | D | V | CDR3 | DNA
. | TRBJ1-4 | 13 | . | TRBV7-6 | CASSTRVREKLFF | TGTGCCAGCAGCACCAGGGTTCGGGAAAAACTGTTTTTT
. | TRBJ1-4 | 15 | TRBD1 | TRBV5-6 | CASSVRQGAVEKLFF | TGTGCCAGCAGCGTCCGACAGGGGGCGGTTGAAAAACTGTTTTTT
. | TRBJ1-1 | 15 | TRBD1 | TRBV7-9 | CASSFFSGGRTEAFF | TGTGCCAGCAGCTTTTTTTCAGGGGGGCGGACTGAAGCTTTCTTT
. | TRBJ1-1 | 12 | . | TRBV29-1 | CSGSREATEAFF | TGCAGCGGCTCACGGGAGGCCACTGAAGCTTTCTTT
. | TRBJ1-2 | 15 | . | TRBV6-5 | CASRLFRDTYYGYTF | TGTGCCAGCAGACTATTCCGGGACACCTACTATGGCTACACCTTC
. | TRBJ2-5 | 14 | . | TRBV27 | CASSFGTGKETQYF | TGTGCCAGCAGTTTTGGTACAGGGAAAGAGACCCAGTACTTC
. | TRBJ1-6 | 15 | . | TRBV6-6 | CASSYGSSYNSPLHF | TGTGCCAGCAGTTACGGCAGCTCCTATAATTCACCCCTCCACTTT
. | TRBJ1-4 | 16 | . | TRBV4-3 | CASSQGGGARNEKLFF | TGCGCCAGCAGCCAAGGTGGGGGGGCTCGGAATGAAAAACTGTTTTTT
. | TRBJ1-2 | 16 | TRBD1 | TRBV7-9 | CASSDSYRDSVYGYTF | TGTGCCAGCAGCGATTCATACCGGGACAGCGTTTATGGCTACACCTTC
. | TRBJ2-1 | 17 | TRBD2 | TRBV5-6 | CASSLFGLAGAYNEQFF | TGTGCCAGCAGCCTTTTTGGACTAGCGGGAGCCTACAATGAGCAGTTCTTC
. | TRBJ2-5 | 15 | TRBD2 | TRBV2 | CASRQLAAQKETQYF | TGTGCCAGCCGTCAGCTAGCGGCCCAAAAAGAGACCCAGTACTTC
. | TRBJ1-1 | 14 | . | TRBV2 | CASSPYLGDTEAFF | TGTGCCAGCAGCCCCTACCTAGGAGATACTGAAGCTTTCTTT
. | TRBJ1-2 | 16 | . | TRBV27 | CASSLGQGIITGGYTF | TGTGCCAGCAGTTTAGGGCAGGGGATTATAACGGGGGGCTACACCTTC
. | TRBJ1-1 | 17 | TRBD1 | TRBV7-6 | CASSSLPGQGMFSEAFF | TGTGCCAGCAGCTCCCTCCCGGGACAGGGGATGTTTTCTGAAGCTTTCTTT
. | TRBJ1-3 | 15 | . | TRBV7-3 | CASSLSRDNGNTIYF | TGTGCCAGCAGCTTGTCCAGGGATAATGGAAACACCATATATTTT
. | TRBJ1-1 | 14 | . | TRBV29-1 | CSVEGVTVNTEAFF | TGCAGCGTTGAAGGTGTGACAGTGAACACTGAAGCTTTCTTT
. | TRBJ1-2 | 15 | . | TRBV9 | CASSVALGGAYGYTF | TGTGCCAGCAGCGTAGCTTTGGGGGGGGCCTATGGCTACACCTTC
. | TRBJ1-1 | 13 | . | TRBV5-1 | CASSLDRGGEAFF | TGCGCCAGCAGCTTGGATCGCGGCGGCGAAGCTTTCTTT
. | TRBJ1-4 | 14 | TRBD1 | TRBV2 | CASSRTGAREKLFF | TGTGCCAGCAGCCGGACAGGGGCTCGTGAAAAACTGTTTTTT
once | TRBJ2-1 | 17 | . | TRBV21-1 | CASSKVPRGASYNEQFF | TGTGCCAGCAGCAAAGTCCCCCGCGGTGCCTCCTACAATGAGCAGTTCTTC
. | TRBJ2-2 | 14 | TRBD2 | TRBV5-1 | CASGGLAGTGELFF | TGCGCCAGCGGGGGGCTAGCGGGCACCGGGGAGCTGTTTTTT
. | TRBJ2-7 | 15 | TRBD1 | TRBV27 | CASSQTGTGRGKQYF | TGTGCCAGCAGCCAAACCGGGACAGGGAGGGGAAAGCAGTACTTC
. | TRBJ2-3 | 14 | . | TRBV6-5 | CASSTTTSTDTQYF | TGTGCCAGCAGTACCACGACTAGCACAGATACGCAGTATTTT
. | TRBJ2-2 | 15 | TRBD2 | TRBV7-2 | CASTGTSGESGELFF | TGTGCCAGCACCGGGACTAGCGGGGAGAGCGGGGAGCTGTTTTTT
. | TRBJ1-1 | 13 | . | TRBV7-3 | CASSFNRNTEAFF | TGTGCCAGCAGCTTTAATAGGAACACTGAAGCTTTCTTT
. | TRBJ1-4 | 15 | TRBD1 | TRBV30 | CAWSVVGTGSRQLFF | TGTGCCTGGAGTGTAGTAGGGACAGGCAGCAGACAACTGTTTTTT
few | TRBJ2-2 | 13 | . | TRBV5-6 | CASSLGVPGELFF | TGTGCCAGCAGCCTAGGGGTTCCGGGGGAGCTGTTTTTT
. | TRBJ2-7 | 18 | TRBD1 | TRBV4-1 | CASSRGGPGTGGLYEQYF | TGCGCCAGCAGCCGAGGAGGTCCCGGGACAGGGGGCTTGTACGAGCAGTACTTC
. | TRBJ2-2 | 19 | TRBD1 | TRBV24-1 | CATSDSTAKSGGLTGELFF | TGTGCCACCAGTGATTCGACCGCAAAATCAGGGGGCCTTACCGGGGAGCTGTTTTTT
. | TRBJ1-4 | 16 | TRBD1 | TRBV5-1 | CASSLEGRTGNEKLFF | TGCGCCAGCAGCTTAGAGGGGCGGACAGGGAATGAAAAACTGTTTTTT
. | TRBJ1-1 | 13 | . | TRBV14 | CASSVQSNTEAFF | TGTGCCAGCAGCGTACAGAGTAACACTGAAGCTTTCTTT
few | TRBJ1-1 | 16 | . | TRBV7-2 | CASSLYNLPGDTEAFF | TGTGCCAGCAGCTTATATAACCTCCCAGGGGACACTGAAGCTTTCTTT
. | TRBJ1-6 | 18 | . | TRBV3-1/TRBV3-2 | CASSQDRQGILYNSPLHF | TGTGCCAGCAGCCAAGATAGGCAGGGTATTCTCTATAATTCACCCCTCCACTTT
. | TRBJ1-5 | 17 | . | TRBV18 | CASSPTIVRENNQPQHF | TGTGCCAGCTCACCAACCATAGTCAGGGAAAACAATCAGCCCCAGCATTTT
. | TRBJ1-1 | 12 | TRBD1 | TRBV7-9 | CASRGQGPEAFF | TGTGCCAGCAGGGGACAGGGTCCTGAAGCTTTCTTT
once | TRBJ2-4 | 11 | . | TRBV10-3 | CAISETTIQYF | TGTGCCATCAGTGAGACTACAATTCAGTACTTC
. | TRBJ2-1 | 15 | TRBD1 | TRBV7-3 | CASSPSRDRVDEQFF | TGTGCCAGCAGCCCTAGCCGGGACAGGGTGGATGAGCAGTTCTTC
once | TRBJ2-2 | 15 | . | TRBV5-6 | CASTVEYRVTGELFF | TGTGCCAGCACCGTTGAGTACAGGGTCACCGGGGAGCTGTTTTTT
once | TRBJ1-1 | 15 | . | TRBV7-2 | CASSPGIAMNTEAFF | TGTGCCAGCAGCCCTGGGATAGCGATGAACACTGAAGCTTTCTTT
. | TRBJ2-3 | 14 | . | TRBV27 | CASSLGGSTDTQYF | TGTGCCAGCAGTCTCGGGGGTAGCACAGATACGCAGTATTTT